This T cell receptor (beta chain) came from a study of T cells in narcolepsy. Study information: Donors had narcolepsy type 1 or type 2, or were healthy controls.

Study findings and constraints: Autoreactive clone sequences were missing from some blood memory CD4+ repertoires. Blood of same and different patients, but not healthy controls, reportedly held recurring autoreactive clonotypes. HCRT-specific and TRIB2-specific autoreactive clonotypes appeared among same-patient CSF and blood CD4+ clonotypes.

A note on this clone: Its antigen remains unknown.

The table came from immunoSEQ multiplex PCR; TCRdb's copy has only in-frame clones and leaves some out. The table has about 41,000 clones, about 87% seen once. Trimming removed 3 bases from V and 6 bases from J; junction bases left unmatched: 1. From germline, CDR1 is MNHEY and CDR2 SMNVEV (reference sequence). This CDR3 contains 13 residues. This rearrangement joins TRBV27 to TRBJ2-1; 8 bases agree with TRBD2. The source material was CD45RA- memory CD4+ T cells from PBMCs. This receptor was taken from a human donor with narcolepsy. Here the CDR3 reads CASSFRGGNEQFF. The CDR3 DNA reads TGTGCCAGCAGTTTCCGGGGGGGCAATGAGCAGTTCTTC.